These 3 T cell receptor beta chains came from one sample sequenced in a study of CD8 T cells in Susac syndrome. The RNA, roughly 0.5 to 1 ug, was put through reverse transcription using random hexamers. TCRdb re-analysed the immunoSEQ multiplex PCR reads in MiXCR, keeping a single row per CDR3 protein. This sample has around 230,000 distinct CDR3 sequences, with 90% to 96% found just once. The sequencing sample was made of CD4+ T cells from PBMCs. These TCRs come from a human donor with Susac syndrome.

The chain combines TRBV7-9 with TRBJ2-4, with unresolved D. V lost 5 bases and J 7 bases, leaving 9 bases between the germline ends. The CDR3 has 12 amino acids. CDR1 SEHNR and CDR2 FQNEAQ come from the germline V gene (reference sequence). CDR3: CASSLYANIQYF. The CDR3 DNA follows: TGTGCCAGCAGCCTATATGCGAACATTCAGTACTTC.

CDR3 sequence (DNA): TGCAGTGCGGGCCCCTCTAATCAGCCCCAGCATTTT. It encodes CSAGPSNQPQHF. The gene calls are TRBV20-1 and TRBJ1-5, with no clear D. The CDR3 is made up of 12 amino acids. Germline lookup yields CDR1 DFQATT and CDR2 SNEGSKA (reference sequence). Trimming left V 6 bases short and J 4 bases short, with 10 bases between.

The chain has TRBV20-1 and TRBJ2-7; 11 bases align to TRBD2. The germline CDR1 and CDR2 sequences are DFQATT and SNEGSKA (reference sequence). The CDR3 totals 16 residues. V lost 2 bases and J lost 0; bases outside the gene matches: 6. This CDR3 is CSARTGLAGGSYEQYF. CDR3 bases: TGCAGTGCTAGAACCGGACTAGCGGGCGGCTCCTACGAGCAGTACTTC.